The subject of this entry is one T cell receptor beta chain. Repertoires were generated with immunoSEQ multiplex PCR, while TCRdb's copy carries only in-frame clones and drops some. The sample comprises 84,000 or so clones, around four fifths of which are singletons, and 9.5% to 10% rests with the top ten. The data were obtained in a study of blood T cell repertoires in COVID-19. The CDR3 has 16 residues. The source material was peripheral blood. This sequence originates from a human donor in a cohort sampled during active COVID-19. The chain has TRBV21-1 and TRBJ2-7; TRBD1, the table's D call, lacks a check against the DNA. TRBV21-1 corresponds to a pseudogene. CDR3 sequence: CASSKGKQGFAKEQYF. CDR3 DNA sequence: TGTGCCAGCAGCAAAGGGAAGCAGGGGTTCGCTAAGGAGCAGTACTTC.